This T cell receptor beta chain stems from a study of blood T cell repertoires in COVID-19 (TCRdb year 2020). Looking at the study overall: The collaborator samples originated in the United States, Italy and Spain and spanned the acute and convalescent phases of COVID-19. Sample metadata almost always included a de-identified subject ID, COVID-19 status, age in years and sex. The prospective study material was composed of cDNA or gDNA derived from T cells, B-cell-depleted T cells, or PBMCs. Where available, HLA class I and class II types were obtained from metadata supplied by the sample provider rather than from assay-based typing. Samples came from the ongoing ImmuneRACE study (first 160 participants) plus 1,254 subjects from 6 global collaborators. Deeply sampled blood TCRbeta repertoires from subjects exposed to, actively infected with, or recovered from COVID-19 were included in the dataset. The repertoires were released in a freely available public database meant as a resource for research on the immune response to SARS-CoV-2. Overall study results and their limits: The amount of clinical and demographic metadata varied by source and participant and was provided uncurated.

As encoded in the germline V gene, CDR1 is SGHTA while CDR2 is FQGNSA. From cysteine to phenylalanine, the CDR3 is 15 amino acids long. Of all the DNA, just the CDR3 is kept, 45 bases in frame from base 1. Relative to germline, V is missing 4 bases and J is missing 7 bases, with 7 bases of the junction outside any gene match. Samples from volunteer blood donors who had recovered from COVID-19 were contributed by a second Seattle source. Whole blood was collected in K2EDTA tubes by collaborating institutions according to the institutions' own protocols. For TCRbeta analysis, collaborators shipped samples in one of three forms: frozen whole blood, isolated PBMCs, or DNA extracted from either of those sample types. Concerning this clone: Its antigen target is currently unknown. Per-base qualities were not stored, and no clone one base away is much larger.

TCRbeta CDR3 regions were amplified from genomic DNA using the immunoSEQ Assay, a bias-controlled multiplex PCR. On the study's bioinformatics: The number of nucleated cells in each sample was estimated by amplification of reference gene primers within the assay. To quantify the absolute abundance of each unique TCRbeta CDR3 rearrangement, sequence reads were collapsed and filtered. Productive Simpson clonality was computed per sample as the square root of Simpson's diversity index over productive rearrangements. Drawn from immuneACCESS, this table holds only the in-frame rearrangements with V and J called that TCRdb kept. Clones are partly lost; checked studies trace under half to an unresolved V gene and leave the rest unexplained. D and trimming come from the DNA, and the V and J calls and clone size come from that table. This sample gives about 260,000 clones in total; about 85% of them show up just once. The ten largest clones add up to about 4.1% of the sample.

The sequence is built from TRBV7-2 and TRBJ1-6, with 7 bases aligning to TRBD1. The receptor's source is a man in his sixties who had recovered from COVID-19. Source material: peripheral blood. The DNA sequence is TGTGCCAGCAGCTCCACGGGACAGCCCAATTCACCCCTCCACTTT. Its protein product is CASSSTGQPNSPLHF.